This T cell receptor (beta chain) was retrieved from a study of technical replicates of blood from several donors. The protocol was immunoSEQ multiplex PCR, while the TCRdb copy is restricted to in-frame clones and leaves out a portion. The top ten hold 4.8% of the sample, which has some 57,000 clones, roughly 89% seen once. CDR1 and CDR2 from the germline V gene are SGHTA and FQGNSA. V was pared by 1 base and J by 4 bases, with 4 bases of the junction left unmatched. This CDR3 is 15 amino acids long. This clonotype was obtained from a human donor in good health. Some clones in this sample may be carry-over from other donors' samples. Sequenced input: PBMCs. The chain carries TRBV7-2 and TRBJ2-7, with 10 nucleotides matching TRBD1. The CDR3 region is CASSLDRTGGYEQYF. Here the CDR3 DNA reads TGTGCCAGCAGCTTAGATAGGACAGGGGGTTACGAGCAGTACTTC.